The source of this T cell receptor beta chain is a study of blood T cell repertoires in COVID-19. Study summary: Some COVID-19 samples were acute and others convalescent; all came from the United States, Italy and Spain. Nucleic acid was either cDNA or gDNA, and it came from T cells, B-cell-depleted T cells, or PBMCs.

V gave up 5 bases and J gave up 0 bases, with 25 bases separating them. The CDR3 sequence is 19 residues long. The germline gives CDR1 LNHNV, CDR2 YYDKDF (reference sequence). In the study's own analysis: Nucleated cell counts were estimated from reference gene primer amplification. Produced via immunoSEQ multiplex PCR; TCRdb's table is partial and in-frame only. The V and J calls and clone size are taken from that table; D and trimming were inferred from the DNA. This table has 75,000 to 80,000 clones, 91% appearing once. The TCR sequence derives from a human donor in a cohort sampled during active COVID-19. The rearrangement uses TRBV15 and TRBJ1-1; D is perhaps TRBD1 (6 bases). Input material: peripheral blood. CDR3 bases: TGTGCCACCAGCGGAACCGTCAGGGGCGTTCGGTACATGAACACTGAAGCTTTCTTT. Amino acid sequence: CATSGTVRGVRYMNTEAFF.